This T cell receptor (beta chain) is drawn from a study of OX40 agonist ivuxolimab in advanced cancers. The wider study: The dose-escalation cohort was roughly 83% male, with a mean age of 60 years, ranging roughly 23 to 90. People who had prior anti-PD-1, anti-PD-L1 or anti-CTLA-4 therapy could take part, and about 40% had some.

Worth noting for this clone: The target antigen is unknown.

Study-level results: Also present in some nonresponders was a low level of normalized T-cell clonal expansion.

TCRdb keeps only in-frame clones here, not all; method: immunoSEQ multiplex PCR. The table shows about 26,000 clones, with more than 70% occurring only once. The CDR3 has 14 amino acids. Germline CDR1 is SGHDN and CDR2 is FVKESK. The trim removed 4 bases at V and 0 bases at J, leaving 3 bases unmatched. Sequencing was performed on CD4+ or CD8+ T cells sorted from blood, taken in a trial of the OX40 agonist ivuxolimab. This clonotype was sampled from an adult with an advanced solid tumor such as melanoma, head and neck, liver or kidney cancer. The rearrangement joins TRBV14 to TRBJ2-7; TRBD2 agrees at 7 bases. CDR3 sequence: CASSPERGSYEQYF. For the CDR3, the DNA is TGTGCCAGCAGCCCAGAGCGGGGCTCCTACGAGCAGTACTTC. The full variable domain, rest sourced from reference TRBV14 and TRBJ2-7, is EAGVTQFPSHSVIEKGQTVTLRCDPISGHDNLYWYRRVMGKEIKFLLHFVKESKQDESGMPNNRFLAERTGGTYSTLKVQPAELEDSGVYFCASSPERGSYEQYFGPGTRLTVT.